The TCR beta chain under discussion was sequenced for a study of Ad26.COV2.S vaccination and SARS-CoV-2 variants. Comments on this clone: Its target is unknown. This specimen includes other DNA sequences encoding the same CDR3.

Overall study results and limits: Vaccine recipients posted higher spike-specific TCR breadth than their placebo counterparts.

Treatment of the sample: 19 received Ad26.COV2.S at low or high dose, single or two shots; roughly 5 received placebo; per-sample allocation not given. On day 63 after the first injection, vaccine and placebo recipients gave samples. This table comes from immunoSEQ multiplex PCR, and its TCRdb copy is limited to in-frame clones, with some not included. This repertoire shows fewer than 900,000 clones, more than 80% found once; its top ten account for over 1.3%. This CDR3 has 13 amino acids. V was pared by 2 bases and J by 3 bases, with 8 bases between. CDR1 and CDR2 from the germline V gene are KGHSH and LQKENI.

The origin of this receptor is a person between 18 and 65 years old who received the Ad26.COV2.S COVID-19 vaccine or a placebo. This chain joins TRBV18 and TRBJ2-7, with TRBD2 as a possible D gene (6 bases). This sample comprised peripheral blood, obtained in a trial of Ad26.COV2.S vaccine versus placebo. CDR3 DNA: TGTGCCAGCTCACCAGGGGGAGGCTACGAGCAGTACTTC. Translation gives CASSPGGGYEQYF.